This section outlines one T cell receptor beta chain sequence together with its context. Original processing methods: Reference gene primer amplification gave estimated nucleated cell counts. Method: immunoSEQ multiplex PCR; TCRdb's copy keeps in-frame clones and lacks some. Clonal size and the V and J genes are those of that table, whereas D and trimming came from the DNA. The table lists around 120,000 clones, around 86% of them singletons. Trimming removed 7 bases from V and 1 base from J; junction bases left unmatched: 7. CDR3 size: 15 residues. Germline CDR1 and CDR2: MNHEY and SVGAGI. The data belong to a study of blood T cell repertoires in COVID-19. About the study: The origin of the acute and convalescent COVID-19 samples was the United States, Italy and Spain. T cells, B-cell-depleted T cells, or PBMCs supplied cDNA or gDNA.

This clonotype was obtained from a woman in her 70s with acute or convalescent COVID-19. Input material: peripheral blood. The genes are TRBV6-5 and TRBJ1-5, with 7 bases lining up with TRBD1. CDR3 nucleotides: TGTGCCAGCAAGTCGACAGGGTCGAGCAATCAGCCCCAGCATTTT. It codes for CASKSTGSSNQPQHF.